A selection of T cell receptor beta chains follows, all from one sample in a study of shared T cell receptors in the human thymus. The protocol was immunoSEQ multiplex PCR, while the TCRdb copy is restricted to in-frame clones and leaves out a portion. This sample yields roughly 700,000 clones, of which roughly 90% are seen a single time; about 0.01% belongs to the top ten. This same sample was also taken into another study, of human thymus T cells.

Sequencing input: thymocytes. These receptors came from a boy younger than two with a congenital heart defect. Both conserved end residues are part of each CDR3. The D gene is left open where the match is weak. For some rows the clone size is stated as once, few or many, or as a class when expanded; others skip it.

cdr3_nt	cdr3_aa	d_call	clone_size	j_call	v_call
TGTGCCAGCTCTCAAAGGATAGAGGCCGGCTGTCCCGGGGAGCTGTTTTTT	CASSQRIEAGCPGELFF	NA	once	TRBJ2-2	TRBV28
TGTGCCAGCAGTGACAGGGGGCACTATAGCAATCAGCCCCAGCATTTT	CASSDRGHYSNQPQHF	TRBD1	NA	TRBJ1-5	TRBV6-1
TGTGCCAGCAGACCGGATCCGGGACTAGCGAACGAGCAGTACTTC	CASRPDPGLANEQYF	TRBD2	NA	TRBJ2-7	TRBV6-1
TGTGCCACCGCGGATCGGGAGACCCAGTACTTC	CATADRETQYF	NA	NA	TRBJ2-5	TRBV25-1
TGTGCCAGCAGTACAGGAGTCACAGATACGCAGTATTTT	CASSTGVTDTQYF	NA	NA	TRBJ2-3	TRBV27
TGCAGCGTCGCGGGGGACACTGAAGCTTTCTTT	CSVAGDTEAFF	NA	NA	TRBJ1-1	TRBV29-1
TGTGCCAGCAAGTGGTCGTCCGTGAGAGGGAACAATGAGCAGTTCTTC	CASKWSSVRGNNEQFF	NA	once	TRBJ2-1	TRBV2
TGCGCCAGCAGCGGGGGGACAGGGGGGCGTGAGCAGTACTTC	CASSGGTGGREQYF	TRBD1	NA	TRBJ2-7	TRBV5-1
TGTGCCAGCAGCTTATTCCAAGCCAGGCTGAACACTGAAGCTTTCTTT	CASSLFQARLNTEAFF	NA	NA	TRBJ1-1	TRBV7-3
TGCGCCAGCAGTGAGTCGAGCGGCCACGGGACAGACTCCTACGAGCAGTACTTC	CASSESSGHGTDSYEQYF	TRBD1	once	TRBJ2-7	TRBV10-2
TGTGCCAGCAGCTTCCGGGACAGGGCTGGCTACGAGCAGTACTTC	CASSFRDRAGYEQYF	TRBD1	NA	TRBJ2-7	TRBV11-2
TGTGCCAGCAGCGTGTCGCGAGGGGGCTATGGCTACACCTTC	CASSVSRGGYGYTF	NA	NA	TRBJ1-2	TRBV5-4
TGTGCCATCAGTGAGTCAGGAAGCGGGAGTTACAATGAGCAGTTCTTC	CAISESGSGSYNEQFF	TRBD2	NA	TRBJ2-1	TRBV10-3
TGTGCCAGCAGTGCCCTACAGGGATGGGGTGAAAAACTGTTTTTT	CASSALQGWGEKLFF	NA	once	TRBJ1-4	TRBV27
TGCGCCAGCAGCCTTCCGGACTGCAACGGGGAGCTGTTTTTT	CASSLPDCNGELFF	NA	NA	TRBJ2-2	TRBV4-1
TGTGCCAGCAGTGAAGCCTCCATACTAGTGATTGGGGTTCATGAGCAGTTCTTC	CASSEASILVIGVHEQFF	NA	NA	TRBJ2-1	TRBV2
TGTGCCAGCAGTCAGACTAGCGGGGTAGAGACCCAGTACTTC	CASSQTSGVETQYF	TRBD2	few	TRBJ2-5	TRBV6-5
TGTGCCAGCAGTCAGGGGGTGGAGTTCTATGGCTACACCTTC	CASSQGVEFYGYTF	TRBD1	NA	TRBJ1-2	TRBV6-6
TGTGCCAGCAGTCCTGACAGAGAGAGGTACAACACTGAAGCTTTCTTT	CASSPDRERYNTEAFF	NA	NA	TRBJ1-1	TRBV27
TGCAGCGTTGAAGATCGGGGAACAGAAACTTTCCAAGAGACCCAGTACTTC	CSVEDRGTETFQETQYF	NA	NA	TRBJ2-5	TRBV29-1
TGTGCCAGCAGCAACCGGACTAGCGGACAAGAGACCCAGTACTTC	CASSNRTSGQETQYF	TRBD2	NA	TRBJ2-5	TRBV7-9
TGTGCCAGCATAAGCTGGGCCGACGCCGCCTACGAGCAGTACTTC	CASISWADAAYEQYF	NA	NA	TRBJ2-7	TRBV6-1
TGCGCCAGCAGTCGCGTAGCGGGAGGATTAAGATGCGAGCAGTACTTC	CASSRVAGGLRCEQYF	TRBD2	few	TRBJ2-7	TRBV23-1
TGCGCCAGCAGCACGGACAGGGGTCCCGGGGAGCTGTTTTTT	CASSTDRGPGELFF	TRBD1	NA	TRBJ2-2	TRBV5-1
TGCAGCGTTGGGGCAGGGGGATTCGGGAGCTCTGGGGCCAACGTCCTGACTTTC	CSVGAGGFGSSGANVLTF	NA	once	TRBJ2-6	TRBV29-1
TGTGCCAGCCGACCCTTAGGAGCGGGAGGAATCTTATACGAGCAGTACTTC	CASRPLGAGGILYEQYF	TRBD2	NA	TRBJ2-7	TRBV7-2
TGTGCCAGCAGCGCACAGGGGTATAATCAGCCCCAGCATTTT	CASSAQGYNQPQHF	TRBD1	NA	TRBJ1-5	TRBV7-6
TGTGCCAGCAGCTTAGGGGGGCGCGCTAACGAGCAGTACTTC	CASSLGGRANEQYF	NA	NA	TRBJ2-7	TRBV7-2
TGTGCCAGCAGCTTATTCGGACAGCCCTTCTACGAGCAGTACTTC	CASSLFGQPFYEQYF	NA	NA	TRBJ2-7	TRBV13
TGTGCCATCAGTGAAGGTAGCGGGAGGTCCCTTTGGGAGACCCAGTACTTC	CAISEGSGRSLWETQYF	TRBD2	NA	TRBJ2-5	TRBV10-3
TGTGCCAGCAGCTTCGGGGGGCTCGAGCAGTACTTC	CASSFGGLEQYF	NA	once	TRBJ2-7	TRBV7-2
TGTGCCAGCACCTCAGGACTAGCGGGATGGGCTGTGAGGGATGAGCAGTTCTTC	CASTSGLAGWAVRDEQFF	TRBD2	NA	TRBJ2-1	TRBV25-1
TGTGCCAGCAGCCCGTGGGGGACAGGGTGTTATAGGCAGTACTTC	CASSPWGTGCYRQYF	NA	NA	TRBJ2-7	TRBV21-1
TGTGCCAGCAGCCGATCAACAGGGGCCCATAATTCACCCCTCCACTTT	CASSRSTGAHNSPLHF	TRBD1	NA	TRBJ1-6	TRBV7-8
TGTGCCAGCAGTTTATGCGGGACAGGGGGCCAATACAATGAGCAGTTCTTC	CASSLCGTGGQYNEQFF	TRBD1	NA	TRBJ2-1	TRBV28
TGTGCCAGCAGTGGGGGACAGAATAGCAATCAGCCCCAGCATTTT	CASSGGQNSNQPQHF	TRBD1	NA	TRBJ1-5	TRBV25-1
TGTGCCAGCAGTTGGGGTAGCGGCTCCTACGAGCAGTACTTC	CASSWGSGSYEQYF	NA	NA	TRBJ2-7	TRBV27
TGTGCCAGCAGCAAACCGGAAGGACAAAACTACGAGCAGTACTTC	CASSKPEGQNYEQYF	NA	once	TRBJ2-7	TRBV21-1
TGTGCTAGTGGTTTGGCAGGGACAGGGGGCGACACCGGGGAGCTGTTTTTT	CASGLAGTGGDTGELFF	TRBD1	NA	TRBJ2-2	TRBV12-5
TGCGCCAGCAGCCCCGGCGGCGGGAGGGCCGGTACAGATACGCAGTATTTT	CASSPGGGRAGTDTQYF	TRBD2	NA	TRBJ2-3	TRBV5-1
TGTGCCAGCAGCGCTAGCGGGAGGGCCGTAAATGAGCAGTTCTTC	CASSASGRAVNEQFF	TRBD2	NA	TRBJ2-1	TRBV9
TGTGCCAGCACCTCCGACGGACTAGCGGGAGGAGGGACCTACAATGAGCAGTTCTTC	CASTSDGLAGGGTYNEQFF	TRBD2	NA	TRBJ2-1	TRBV7-2
TGTGCCAGCAGCTTAGATCGGGACGAGCAGTACTTC	CASSLDRDEQYF	NA	NA	TRBJ2-7	TRBV11-2
TGTGCCAGCAGCTTATACACAGGGAACGAGCAGTACTTC	CASSLYTGNEQYF	NA	NA	TRBJ2-7	TRBV11-3
TGTGCCAGCAGTTTTTCGTCAGGGAAGGGCTACACCTTC	CASSFSSGKGYTF	NA	NA	TRBJ1-2	TRBV27
TGTGCCAGTAGGAGGGCAGGGGGCGTGGATACGCAGTATTTT	CASRRAGGVDTQYF	TRBD1	NA	TRBJ2-3	TRBV19
TGTGCCAGCAGGCAGCAACAGGGCTTCGAGCAGTACTTC	CASRQQQGFEQYF	NA	few	TRBJ2-7	TRBV5-6
TGTGCCACCAGCCCCAGGAGGGCGGGAGTGAGCACCGGGGAGCTGTTTTTT	CATSPRRAGVSTGELFF	TRBD2	NA	TRBJ2-2	TRBV15
TGTGCCAGCAGTCCGGACAGGGTGGAGACCCAGTACTTC	CASSPDRVETQYF	TRBD1	NA	TRBJ2-5	TRBV2
TGTGCCAGCAGCTCATGGCGGGAGTTAAATACGCAGTATTTT	CASSSWRELNTQYF	TRBD2	once	TRBJ2-3	TRBV7-6